The next 10 T cell receptor beta chains were all read from a single sample in a study of T cells in Graves' hyperthyroidism and ophthalmopathy. Amplified regions were TCR beta CDR3 sequences from RNA transcripts. First-round RT-PCR of the TCR CDR3 relied on the HTBI primer set. TCRdb re-called the multiplex PCR reads with MiXCR, one entry per CDR3 protein. The sample lists about 690,000 distinct CDR3 sequences, 15% to 20% occurring once. Sequencing was done on a sample of blood. These receptors all stem from a man aged 45 to 65 with Graves' hyperthyroidism.

This clonotype was observed many times. The CDR3 bases are TGTGCCATCAGTGAAAACAGGGGTCACACCGGGGAGCTGTTTTTT. Translating gives CAISENRGHTGELFF. The rearrangement links TRBV10-3 to TRBJ2-2; 7 bases map to TRBD1. This CDR3 has 15 amino acids. CDR1 is ENHRY and CDR2 is SYGVKD in the germline V gene. V lost 3 bases to trimming and J lost 3 bases; unmatched junction nucleotides: 4.

This clonotype was seen repeatedly, ten times or more. The chain recombines TRBV27 with TRBJ2-1, with a possible D match to TRBD1 (6 bases). The CDR3 runs 14 residues. The V and J ends lost 5 bases and 8 bases respectively, with 16 bases between them. CDR1 and CDR2 from the germline V gene are MNHEY and SMNVEV (reference sequence). The CDR3 loop is CASSPLGTGHEQFF. The CDR3 DNA follows: TGTGCCAGCAGTCCATTGGGAACAGGGCATGAGCAGTTCTTC.

A remark on this clonotype: A much larger clone lies one base from this, so it may be a read error. The J gene is TRBJ2-7, the V gene TRBV7-9; 9 nucleotides agree with TRBD1. The V gene's germline CDR1 is SEHNR and CDR2 FQNEAQ (reference sequence). The CDR3 has 14 residues. The CDR3 sequence: CASSSGDRAYGQYF. CDR3 DNA sequence: TGTGCCAGCAGCTCAGGGGACAGGGCCTACGGGCAGTACTTC.

This clonotype has a handful of counts. V and J are TRBV7-9 and TRBJ1-6, with 8 bases that match TRBD1. The CDR3 runs 15 residues. Trimming cost V 5 bases and J 5 bases; bases outside gene matches: 5. Looked up from germline, CDR1 is SEHNR and CDR2 is FQNEAQ (reference sequence). The CDR3 DNA is TGTGCCAGCAGCATCTACAGGGGGGATAATTCACCCCTCCACTTT. Its protein is CASSIYRGDNSPLHF.

A few counts support this clonotype. A much larger clone sits a single nucleotide away, making a read error possible. The chain links TRBV2 to TRBJ1-1, with a possible D match to TRBD1 (6 bases). The CDR3 spans 13 residues. Germline CDR1 reads SNHLY; CDR2 reads FYNNEI. For the CDR3, the DNA is TGTGCCAGCAAAAAGGGGGGAACCAATGAAGCTCTCTTT. Its translation: CASKKGGTNEALF. Using reference TRBV2 and TRBJ1-1 for the parts outside the CDR3, the full variable domain is EPEVTQTPSHQVTQMGQEVILRCVPISNHLYFYWYRQILGQKVEFLVSFYNNEISEKSEIFDDQFSVERPDGSNFTLKIRSTKLEDSAMYFCASKKGGTNEALFGQGTRLTVV.

This clonotype was seen only a few times. Its ends do not fully match the called genes, so a read error is possible. J is TRBJ1-1 and V is TRBV20-1; D might be TRBD1 (5 bases). CDR1 is DFQATT, CDR2 SNEGSKA, per germline (reference sequence). The CDR3 has 16 amino acids. CDR3 in amino acids: CGARPPLREMNTEAFF. The CDR3 nucleotides are TGCGGTGCTAGACCCCCACTCAGGGAAATGAACACTGAAGCTTTCTTT.

This clonotype was detected ten times or more. The genes are TRBV27 and TRBJ2-1, with 9 bases aligning to TRBD2. The CDR3 covers 17 residues. V trimming: 2 bases; J trimming: 3 bases; junction bases outside the gene matches: 8. Germline-derived CDR1 and CDR2 are MNHEY and SMNVEV (reference sequence). The CDR3 loop reads CASSLDLVAGDYNEQFF. The CDR3 DNA reads TGTGCCAGCAGTTTAGATCTGGTAGCGGGGGACTACAATGAGCAGTTCTTC.

There are many counts of this clonotype. Written as DNA, the CDR3 is TGTGCCAGCAGTTTACCCGGGACTAGCGCTGACAATGAGCAGTTCTTC. It is translated as CASSLPGTSADNEQFF. This chain connects TRBV28 to TRBJ2-1, with 10 bases matching TRBD2. There are 16 residues in the CDR3. V shed 2 bases, J shed 5 bases, and the junction held 6 bases outside the gene matches. Germline CDR1 is MDHEN and CDR2 is SYDVKM.

This clonotype was seen at least ten times. The gene calls are TRBV2 and TRBJ2-2; 9 bases are a match to TRBD1. Germline V CDR1 and CDR2: SNHLY, FYNNEI. The CDR3 has 16 amino acids. With 6 bases clipped from V and 5 bases from J, the junction kept 10 bases outside the gene matches. CDR3 DNA sequence: TGTGCCAGCAGGGCCCCGGGACAGGGTTCAACCGGGGAGCTGTTTTTT. Its protein is CASRAPGQGSTGELFF. Full variable domain (remainder filled in from reference TRBV2 and TRBJ2-2): EPEVTQTPSHQVTQMGQEVILRCVPISNHLYFYWYRQILGQKVEFLVSFYNNEISEKSEIFDDQFSVERPDGSNFTLKIRSTKLEDSAMYFCASRAPGQGSTGELFFGEGSRLTVL.

This clonotype occurred many times. The chain is built from TRBV2 and TRBJ1-4; D remains unclear. The CDR3 is 15 amino acids. Germline V gene lookup returns CDR1 SNHLY and CDR2 FYNNEI. Trimming removed 6 bases at V and 5 bases at J, with 16 bases between. The CDR3 loop reads CASRAGSAKNEKLFF. CDR3 sequence (DNA): TGTGCCAGCAGAGCCGGCTCAGCGAAAAATGAAAAACTGTTTTTT. Based on the CDR3 plus reference TRBV2 and TRBJ1-4, the full variable domain is EPEVTQTPSHQVTQMGQEVILRCVPISNHLYFYWYRQILGQKVEFLVSFYNNEISEKSEIFDDQFSVERPDGSNFTLKIRSTKLEDSAMYFCASRAGSAKNEKLFFGSGTQLSVL.